The clone carrying this T cell receptor beta chain is classed as medium-sized (0.01 to 0.1%). Its specificity is not known. These data are taken from a study of T cell responses to AZD1222 COVID-19 vaccine. Study results and limitations: Clonal diversity was possibly underestimated; the donors were predominantly white British and more often female. Increases in Spike-specific TCR breadth and depth were seen after two AZD1222 doses.

TCRdb's table, derived via immunoSEQ multiplex PCR, lists solely in-frame clones and lacks some. The sample records about 72,000 clones, roughly nine tenths being singletons. Germline CDR1 SNHLY, CDR2 FYNNEI. CDR3 length: 12 residues. The ends were cut back, 6 bases at V and 7 bases at J, with 12 bases in the middle. The chain uses TRBV2 and TRBJ1-1, with D unresolved. This sample comprised peripheral blood, obtained 28 days after the second AZD1222 dose. The receptor was isolated from an adult who received the AZD1222 COVID-19 vaccine. In DNA, the CDR3 is TGTGCCAGCAGGAACCATGCCTTTGAAGCTTTCTTT. Residues: CASRNHAFEAFF.